A selection of T cell receptor beta chains follows, all from one sample in a study of blood T cells in healthy people across ages. TCRdb re-called the 5' RACE reads through MiXCR, storing one row per CDR3 protein. The profile shows hundreds of thousands of distinct CDR3 sequences, under 55% of them singletons. Sequences were obtained from blood. Receptors originate from a man between 60 and 75 years old in good health. Each CDR3 is given with its conserved first and last residue.

v_call,j_call,cdr3_aa
TRBV6-6,NA,CASNKQGASETQFF
TRBV7-9,TRBJ2-5,CASSFDRGHGETQYF
TRBV29-1,NA,CSVAGGGAGYEQYF
TRBV5-1,TRBJ2-1,CASSLKDSPNEQFF
TRBV7-2,TRBJ1-6,CASSFSWGPSYNSPLHF
TRBV5-1,TRBJ1-4,CASSNGPDEKLFF
TRBV4-3,TRBJ1-1,CASSQDGPQNTEAFF
TRBV3-1,TRBJ1-1,CASSPDRWLNTEAFF
TRBV4-3,TRBJ2-6,CASSQDFHSSGANVLTF
TRBV12-3/TRBV12-4,TRBJ1-2,CASSLWDRGKANYGYTF
TRBV12-3/TRBV12-4,TRBJ1-2,CASSIGHANTF
TRBV5-1,TRBJ2-7,CASSLGTSGGYEQYF
TRBV12-3/TRBV12-4,TRBJ1-1,CASSPTTERNTEAFF
TRBV20-1,TRBJ2-1,CSARDGQGSDEQFF
TRBV2,TRBJ2-7,CASSLDLRGGEQYF
TRBV4-1,TRBJ1-2,CASSQDGGVRVGYTF
TRBV6-1,TRBJ2-7,CASSETQSYEQYF
TRBV12-3/TRBV12-4,TRBJ2-7,CASSWGQGASYEQYF
TRBV14,TRBJ1-2,CASSRDLANYGYTF
TRBV12-3/TRBV12-4,TRBJ2-3,CASNPNRGSTDTQYF
TRBV5-1,TRBJ2-1,CASTPASSYNEQFF
TRBV10-3,TRBJ2-5,CAIKAGQGGETQYF
TRBV5-1,TRBJ1-2,CASSTQPMNYGYTF
TRBV7-2,TRBJ2-1,CASSRDRGGRNEQFF
TRBV7-8,TRBJ2-7,CASSLTGDNSYEQYF
TRBV9,TRBJ1-3,CASSRGGNTIYF
TRBV7-2,TRBJ2-4,CASSLEGRTGAKNIQYF
TRBV15,TRBJ1-2,CATRQNYGCTF
TRBV29-1,TRBJ2-1,CSVRGAIRNEQFF
TRBV5-1,TRBJ2-3,CASSNQRGGKDTQYF
TRBV2,TRBJ2-3,CASGQDQQDTQYF
TRBV6-2/TRBV6-3,TRBJ2-5,CASSYSGLAGAETQYF
TRBV4-1,TRBJ2-1,CASSQDGVMGNEQFF